This TCR beta chain was sequenced for a study of T cell repertoires in MIS-A myocarditis (dated by TCRdb to about 2022). The CDR3 runs 13 residues from the cysteine to the phenylalanine. The DNA shown is the 39-base CDR3, in frame from base 1. According to the germline V gene, CDR1 reads SNHLY and CDR2 reads FYNNEI. V loses 10 bases of germline sequence and J loses 0 bases, and the interval between the two ends is 12 bases. On this clone: Its binding antigen is unknown. The input lacks base qualities; no much larger clone sits a single base away.

TCRbeta CDR3 regions were amplified with the immunoSEQ bias-controlled multiplex PCR and sequenced at high throughput. Per the original workflow: The immunoSEQ vendor pipeline collapsed and filtered the CDR3 sequences so that the abundance and frequency of each unique TCRbeta CDR3 could be quantified. Dominant CDR3 amino acid sequences were clustered with SARS-CoV-2-specific ImmuneCODE TCRbeta sequences by CD-HIT using a 90% global sequence identity threshold. Clones at frequencies from 0.1 to 1 were categorized as hyperexpanded, and clones at frequencies from 0.01 to 0.1 were categorized as large. MiXCR was used to confirm CDR3 amino acid sequences and V and J gene assignments of dominant clones. The R stringdist package was used to compute Levenshtein distances between the patient clonotypes and the ImmuneCODE hits. Entries here come from immuneACCESS through TCRdb and include only in-frame sequences with V and J called. Some clones fail to appear in such tables; in the studies checked, an unresolved V gene covers under half of the shortfall, and the cause of the remainder is unknown. The V and J calls and the clone size are those of that table, but D and trimming were determined from the DNA. This sample has roughly 15,000 clones in its table, and around two thirds of those were observed once. The ten biggest clones cover roughly two thirds of the sample.

The QIAamp DNA FFPE kit was used to extract genomic DNA from formalin-fixed paraffin-embedded autopsy tissue. The sequence came from a young man with fulminant myocarditis from multisystem inflammatory syndrome in adults (MIS-A) after COVID-19. Sample: left ventricle heart tissue obtained at autopsy. According to the study, the label for this sample's cell subset or site signals: cardiac tissue sample (left or right ventricle, interventricular septum, or pericardium). The chain uses TRBV2 and TRBJ1-1, with an unclear D gene assignment. The nucleotide sequence is given as TGTGCCACTAGGACGGTTATGAACACTGAAGCTTTCTTT. Its translation reads: CATRTVMNTEAFF.